Each of the 23 T cell receptor beta chains below was sequenced from the same sample in a study of CD8 T cell repertoires and HIV-1 epitope variants. Sequencing was performed with immunoSEQ multiplex PCR; in TCRdb, only in-frame clones are kept and a portion is missing. The sample includes over 5,000 clones, approximately 63% of them seen just once. Their antigens are not known. Sequenced sample: cultured CD8+ T cells derived from PBMCs. These receptors were obtained from a male donor with HIV.

The chain uses TRBV7-2 and TRBJ1-2, with D perhaps TRBD1 (5 bases). V was pared by 3 bases and J by 5 bases, with 10 bases between. CDR3 length: 13 amino acids. The germline gives CDR1 SGHTA, CDR2 FQGNSA. CDR3 sequence reads: CASSLLGTYGYTF. DNA for the CDR3: TGTGCCAGCAGCTTGCTGGGGACTTATGGCTACACCTTC.

The J gene is TRBJ2-1, the V gene TRBV2, with 9 bases matching TRBD2. J gave up 6 bases and V 1 base, and 7 bases lay outside the gene matches. Germline CDR1 and CDR2: SNHLY and FYNNEI. CDR3 length: 16 amino acids. The CDR3 region has the DNA TGTGCCAGCAGTGAAGTTGCTAGCGGGAACCCCAATGAGCAGTTCTTC. The encoded protein is CASSEVASGNPNEQFF. The whole variable domain, filled in from reference TRBV2 and TRBJ2-1, reads EPEVTQTPSHQVTQMGQEVILRCVPISNHLYFYWYRQILGQKVEFLVSFYNNEISEKSEIFDDQFSVERPDGSNFTLKIRSTKLEDSAMYFCASSEVASGNPNEQFFGPGTRLTVL.

V is TRBV7-6 and J is TRBJ2-2; 11 nucleotides align to TRBD2. After removal of 3 bases from V and 5 bases from J, the junction contained 5 bases not matched to a gene. The CDR3 has 16 residues. Germline values: CDR1 SGHVS, CDR2 FNYEAQ. CDR3 in amino acids: CASSLIAGGRTGELFF. In nucleotides, the CDR3 is TGTGCCAGCAGCTTGATAGCGGGGGGGCGAACCGGGGAGCTGTTTTTT.

CDR3 sequence reads: CASTTDVRNYGYTF. The CDR3 DNA reads TGTGCCAGCACAACTGACGTAAGAAACTATGGCTACACCTTC. V gene TRBV21-1 combines with J gene TRBJ1-2. TRBV21-1 is flagged as a pseudogene. The CDR3 consists of 14 residues.

The chain employs TRBV7-6 and TRBJ2-2; TRBD2 is a possible D gene (5 bases). Germline values: CDR1 SGHVS, CDR2 FNYEAQ. Deletions cut 0 bases from V and 4 bases from J, with 21 bases between. The CDR3 extends over 19 amino acids. The CDR3 spells CASSLAYLGVTLGTGELFF. The CDR3 nucleotides are TGTGCCAGCAGCTTAGCGTATCTGGGAGTAACCCTTGGCACCGGGGAGCTGTTTTTT. The whole variable domain, remainder taken from reference TRBV7-6 and TRBJ2-2, is GAGVSQSPRYKVTKRGQDVALRCDPISGHVSLYWYRQALGQGPEFLTYFNYEAQQDKSGLPNDRFSAERPEGSISTLTIQRTEQRDSAMYRCASSLAYLGVTLGTGELFFGEGSRLTVL.

This rearrangement joins TRBV6-1 to TRBJ2-7, with D maybe TRBD1 (6 bases). The V and J ends lost 5 bases and 2 bases respectively, with 16 bases between them. The CDR3 covers 15 residues. The germline gives CDR1 MNHNS, CDR2 SASEGT. The CDR3 loop is CASSTGRVGTYEQYF. The CDR3 DNA reads as TGTGCCAGCAGTACAGGGAGAGTGGGCACCTACGAGCAGTACTTC.

This clone has more than one count but fewer than ten. This chain uses TRBV30 with TRBJ1-1; D is undetermined. This CDR3 is 13 amino acids long. Trimming pared 2 bases from V and 1 base from J, leaving 8 bases between. Germline V gene data show CDR1 as GTSNPN and CDR2 as SVGIG (reference sequence). The CDR3 loop reads CAWSKQRNTEAFF. The CDR3 bases are TGTGCCTGGAGTAAACAGAGGAACACTGAAGCTTTCTTT.

The V and J genes are TRBV7-9 and TRBJ2-7; D gene uncertain. V was clipped by 6 bases and J by 2 bases, with 14 bases between them. The CDR3 runs to 14 residues. Germline lookup yields CDR1 SEHNR and CDR2 FQNEAQ (reference sequence). The CDR3 spells CASSSDVSAYEQYF. CDR3 sequence (DNA): TGTGCCAGCAGTTCAGATGTCTCGGCCTACGAGCAGTACTTC.

This chain links TRBV5-6 with TRBJ1-2; D gene ambiguous. Trimming removed 1 base from V and 1 base from J, with 14 bases in between. Germline-derived CDR1 and CDR2 are SGHDT and YYEEEE. The CDR3 sequence is 16 residues long. The DNA for the CDR3 is TGTGCCAGCAGCTTGTACCCCCAGGATATTAACTATGGCTACACCTTC. Translation gives CASSLYPQDINYGYTF. The whole variable domain, filled in from reference TRBV5-6 and TRBJ1-2, reads DAGVTQSPTHLIKTRGQQVTLRCSPKSGHDTVSWYQQALGQGPQFIFQYYEEEERQRGNFPDRFSGHQFPNYSSELNVNALLLGDSALYLCASSLYPQDINYGYTFGSGTRLTVV.

This chain connects TRBV5-4 to TRBJ1-4, with D possibly TRBD1 on 5 matching bases. The CDR3 extends over 15 amino acids. The ends were cut back, 4 bases at V and 4 bases at J, with 14 bases in the middle. From germline, CDR1 is SGHNT and CDR2 YYREEE (reference sequence). The CDR3 DNA reads as TGTGCCAGCAGCCCGGGGGACGGGGGTAATGAAAAACTGTTTTTT. Its translation is CASSPGDGGNEKLFF.

The chain is built from TRBV4-1 and TRBJ2-3; D is ambiguous. Trimming took off 1 base at V and 0 bases at J, with 11 bases between the two ends. The CDR3 sequence is 16 residues long. CDR1 and CDR2 (germline): MGHRA, YSYEKL. This CDR3 reads CASSQVDIPSTDTQYF. The CDR3 DNA is TGCGCCAGCAGCCAAGTCGACATCCCCAGCACAGATACGCAGTATTTT.

The rearrangement links TRBV7-2 to TRBJ2-1; D is possibly TRBD2 (5 bases). Trimming cost V 5 bases and J 6 bases, with 14 bases left between them. The CDR3 length is 14 residues. Germline V CDR1 and CDR2: SGHTA, FQGNSA. The CDR3 region is CASSTVRETNEQFF. The DNA of the CDR3 is TGTGCCAGCAGCACTGTTCGGGAAACCAATGAGCAGTTCTTC.

The DNA of the CDR3 is TGTGCCAGCAGCTTTCTGGGGCCCGGGGAGCTGTTTTTT. Its translation: CASSFLGPGELFF. The chain carries TRBV5-4 and TRBJ2-2; TRBD1 is a possible D gene (5 bases). Germline-derived CDR1 and CDR2 are SGHNT and YYREEE (reference sequence). V dropped 2 bases and J dropped 6 bases, with 8 bases sitting between them. CDR3 length: 13 residues.

This chain joins TRBV11-2 and TRBJ2-5, with TRBD1 matching over 10 bases. With 5 bases clipped from V and 1 base from J, the junction kept 4 bases outside the gene matches. Germline V CDR1 and CDR2: SGHAT, FQNNGV. CDR3 length: 15 amino acids. The CDR3 sequence: CASSQGTGAQETQYF. The CDR3 DNA is TGTGCCAGCAGCCAGGGGACAGGGGCCCAAGAGACCCAGTACTTC.

There are a few counts of this clone. The CDR3 DNA follows: TGTGCCAGCAGCCCGGGAGCTTTCTACGAGCAGTACTTC. Protein product: CASSPGAFYEQYF. The V gene is TRBV5-6, the J gene TRBJ2-7; D possibly corresponds to TRBD2 (6 bases). V shed 4 bases and J shed 3 bases, with 11 bases lying between them. Germline-derived CDR1 and CDR2 are SGHDT and YYEEEE. The CDR3 runs 13 residues.

The chain links TRBV19 to TRBJ1-1; 8 nucleotides agree with TRBD1. CDR1 and CDR2 from the germline V gene are LNHDA and SQIVND (reference sequence). The J segment lost 0 bases and the V segment lost 3 bases, leaving 9 bases of the junction unmatched. The CDR3 covers 17 residues. The CDR3 sequence is CASSITGQGPMNTEAFF. DNA of the CDR3: TGTGCCAGTAGTATTACCGGACAGGGACCCATGAACACTGAAGCTTTCTTT. Combining the CDR3 with reference TRBV19 and TRBJ1-1 gives the whole variable domain DGGITQSPKYLFRKEGQNVTLSCEQNLNHDAMYWYRQDPGQGLRLIYYSQIVNDFQKGDIAEGYSVSREKKESFPLTVTSAQKNPTAFYLCASSITGQGPMNTEAFFGQGTRLTVV.

The J gene is TRBJ2-1, the V gene TRBV27, with D unclear. CDR3 length equals 14 residues. CDR1 and CDR2 from the germline V gene are MNHEY and SMNVEV (reference sequence). Trimming pared 3 bases from V and 0 bases from J, leaving 6 bases between. CDR3: CASSFISSYNEQFF. The CDR3 nucleotides are TGTGCCAGCAGTTTTATAAGCTCCTACAATGAGCAGTTCTTC.

The chain uses TRBV5-1 and TRBJ2-3, with D tentatively TRBD2 (5 bases). Trimming pared 1 base from V and 7 bases from J, leaving 16 bases between. The CDR3 contains 15 residues. Germline V lookup: CDR1 SGHRS, CDR2 YFSETQ. The DNA of the CDR3 is TGCGCCAGCAGCTTGTCTTGGGAGCCAGAGCATACGCAGTATTTT. Protein sequence: CASSLSWEPEHTQYF.

This clone was seen more than once but under ten times. This sequence joins TRBV4-2 and TRBJ1-3; D remains ambiguous. Germline loops: CDR1 LGHNA, CDR2 YNFKEQ. V shed 4 bases and J shed 9 bases, with 10 bases lying between them. This CDR3 is built from 12 residues. DNA of the CDR3: TGTGCCAGCAGCCCGGGATCGAGCACCATATATTTT. Protein sequence: CASSPGSSTIYF.

The chain combines TRBV7-3 with TRBJ1-5; D gene uncertain. Germline loops: CDR1 SGHTA, CDR2 FQGTGA. Trimming removed 1 base from V and 2 bases from J, with 12 bases in between. The CDR3 spans 16 residues. The CDR3 sequence: CASSLNGGLRNQPQHF. The DNA of the CDR3 is TGTGCCAGCAGCTTAAATGGAGGGTTGCGCAATCAGCCCCAGCATTTT.

This clone was observed a single time. This chain uses TRBV19 with TRBJ2-1, with a possible D match to TRBD2 (6 bases). V was cut by 8 bases and J by 2 bases, with 10 bases left in between. From germline, CDR1 is LNHDA and CDR2 SQIVND (reference sequence). The CDR3 sequence is 13 residues long. The CDR3 coding sequence is TGTGCCAGTGTGGACTATCCCTACAATGAGCAGTTCTTC. It translates to CASVDYPYNEQFF.

The chain has TRBV6-4 and TRBJ1-5, with a tentative D call TRBD1 (5 bases). The CDR3 is made up of 14 amino acids. The germline CDR1 and CDR2 sequences are MRHNA and SNTAGT. V lost 10 bases to trimming and J lost 0 bases, with 13 bases between them. CDR3 DNA: TGTGCCAAGGGTAAGGGGCATAGCAATCAGCCCCAGCATTTT. Its translation is CAKGKGHSNQPQHF.

This clone was picked up a small number of times. The J gene is TRBJ2-1, the V gene TRBV7-9; D may be TRBD1 (5 bases). V shed 5 bases and J shed 4 bases, with 9 bases lying between them. Per germline, CDR1 SEHNR and CDR2 FQNEAQ (reference sequence). This CDR3 is 13 amino acids long. DNA of the CDR3: TGTGCCAGCAGCACCACAGGTTACAATGAGCAGTTCTTC. It translates to CASSTTGYNEQFF.